These 32 T cell receptor beta chains were sequenced from one sample in a study of T cell clusters in autoimmune cytopenias. Tens of thousands of genome equivalents of blood DNA were amplified for TRB. Multiplex touch-down PCR amplified TRB using TRB-A and TRB-B pools in one tube. Reanalyzing the multiplex PCR reads, TCRdb keeps one entry per CDR3 protein, without DNA. Its table lists 8,800 or so distinct CDR3 sequences. Sequenced sample: peripheral blood. The source is a human donor with an autoimmune cytopenia or autoimmune hepatitis (not recorded which).

The rearrangement links TRBV20-1 to TRBJ2-7; the TRBD1 assignment by TCRdb is unverifiable without DNA. Germline V gene sequence: CDR1 DFQATT, CDR2 SNEGSKA (reference sequence). The CDR3 has 15 amino acids. CDR3 region: CSARVTGGNTYEQYF.

This chain links TRBV18 with TRBJ2-5; TCRdb's assignment of TRBD1 cannot be checked, as there is no DNA. There are 14 residues in the CDR3. Germline CDR1 is KGHSH and CDR2 is LQKENI. The CDR3 loop reads CASSPSRTGETQYF. The entire variable domain, with the rest obtained from reference TRBV18 and TRBJ2-5, is as follows: NAGVMQNPRHLVRRRGQEARLRCSPMKGHSHVYWYRQLPEEGLKFMVYLQKENIIDESGMPKERFSAEFPKEGPSILRIQQVVRGDSAAYFCASSPSRTGETQYFGPGTRLLVL.

The chain couples TRBV6-1 to TRBJ1-5; TCRdb lists TRBD1, though no DNA is available to test this call. Germline-derived CDR1 and CDR2 are MNHNS and SASEGT. The CDR3 has 17 residues. The CDR3 protein is CASSEFRPGGRHQPQHF.

The CDR3 reads CASSSGTNYGYTF. The chain combines TRBV28 with TRBJ1-2; checking the TCRdb D call of TRBD1 is not possible without DNA. This CDR3 spans 13 amino acids. CDR1 and CDR2 (germline): MDHEN, SYDVKM.

The chain has TRBV20-1 and TRBJ1-2; TCRdb's D call, TRBD1, is unchecked because there is no DNA. Germline lookup yields CDR1 DFQATT and CDR2 SNEGSKA (reference sequence). The CDR3 runs to 12 residues. CDR3 residues: CSANDRTYGYTF.

This chain uses TRBV27 with TRBJ2-7; no DNA is available, so the TRBD2 call from TCRdb remains unchecked. The CDR3 is made up of 13 amino acids. CDR1 is MNHEY, CDR2 SMNVEV, per germline (reference sequence). The CDR3 sequence is CASALAAAYEQYF.

This chain connects TRBV20-1 to TRBJ2-5; TCRdb picks TRBD1, but there is no DNA to check that call. Germline V lookup: CDR1 DFQATT, CDR2 SNEGSKA (reference sequence). The CDR3 consists of 13 residues. The CDR3 sequence: CSARGQAVGTQYF.

This chain joins TRBV6-5 and TRBJ2-2; TCRdb's assignment of TRBD2 cannot be checked, as there is no DNA. The germline V gene encodes CDR1 MNHEY and CDR2 SVGAGI. There are 12 residues in the CDR3. The CDR3 here is CASKRESGELFF.

CDR3 amino acids: CASSLGGDSRNIQYF. V usage is TRBV5-5 and J usage is TRBJ2-4; with no DNA, the TCRdb D assignment of TRBD1 cannot be verified. The germline V gene encodes CDR1 SGHKS and CDR2 YYEKEE (reference sequence). The CDR3 is 15 amino acids.

V gene TRBV5-4 combines with J gene TRBJ2-3; TCRdb returns TRBD1, unconfirmable since there is no DNA. The CDR3 is 15 residues long. Germline V lookup: CDR1 SGHNT, CDR2 YYREEE (reference sequence). The CDR3 region is CASSLGQGAWDTQYF.

V usage is TRBV19 and J usage is TRBJ2-3; without DNA, the TCRdb call of TRBD1 cannot be checked. CDR3 length: 14 amino acids. CDR1 and CDR2 (germline): LNHDA, SQIVND (reference sequence). The chain's CDR3 is CASKSGTATDTQYF.

This clonotype is classed as medium-sized by frequency. V is TRBV6-1 and J is TRBJ1-2; the D call from TCRdb, TRBD1, cannot be confirmed without DNA. Looked up from germline, CDR1 is MNHNS and CDR2 is SASEGT. The CDR3 is 14 amino acids. This CDR3 reads CASTRGGGSYGYTF.

V gene TRBV20-1 combines with J gene TRBJ2-7; TCRdb picks TRBD1, but there is no DNA to check that call. The V gene's germline CDR1 is DFQATT and CDR2 SNEGSKA (reference sequence). The length of the CDR3 is 15 residues. CDR3 amino acids: CSAVDRTTVTDEQYF.

The chain has TRBV5-6 and TRBJ1-5. From germline, CDR1 is SGHDT and CDR2 YYEEEE. The CDR3 is 16 amino acids. The CDR3 spells CASSLDLGAYYQPQHF.

By frequency, this clonotype registers medium-sized. The rearrangement links TRBV19 to TRBJ2-3; TCRdb outputs TRBD2, but without DNA this stays unchecked. CDR3 length: 15 amino acids. From germline, CDR1 is LNHDA and CDR2 SQIVND (reference sequence). CDR3 region: CASSPRDGGTDTQYF.

This sequence joins TRBV2 and TRBJ2-1; no DNA is available, so the TRBD2 call from TCRdb remains unchecked. This CDR3 is built from 14 residues. Germline V gene sequence: CDR1 SNHLY, CDR2 FYNNEI. The CDR3 loop is CASSSTSSHNEQFF.

This clonotype ranks as medium-sized in terms of frequency. The V and J genes are TRBV12-3 or TRBV12-4 and TRBJ2-3. The CDR3 loop spans 14 amino acids. CDR3 in amino acids: CASSFSRSTDTQYF.

The genes are TRBV6-5 and TRBJ2-2. Germline V gene sequence: CDR1 MNHEY, CDR2 SVGAGI. This CDR3 has 14 amino acids. CDR3 in amino acids: CASISSTNTGELFF.

This clonotype is medium-sized by frequency. The genes are TRBV15 and TRBJ2-2; TCRdb calls TRBD2, which cannot be checked without DNA. Germline values: CDR1 LNHNV, CDR2 YYDKDF (reference sequence). The CDR3 covers 15 residues. This CDR3 reads CATSETSGRAGELFF.

J is TRBJ2-1 and V is TRBV20-1. This CDR3 is 16 amino acids long. The V gene's germline CDR1 is DFQATT and CDR2 SNEGSKA (reference sequence). The CDR3 sequence: CSARGFLATSYNEQFF.

The CDR3 sequence is CASSFGQGGLTGGLEQFF. The V gene is TRBV5-4, the J gene TRBJ2-1; the TRBD2 assignment by TCRdb is unverifiable without DNA. CDR3 length equals 18 residues. The V gene's germline CDR1 is SGHNT and CDR2 YYREEE (reference sequence). The entire variable domain, with the rest obtained from reference TRBV5-4 and TRBJ2-1, is as follows: ETGVTQSPTHLIKTRGQQVTLRCSSQSGHNTVSWYQQALGQGPQFIFQYYREEENGRGNFPPRFSGLQFPNYSSELNVNALELDDSALYLCASSFGQGGLTGGLEQFFGPGTRLTVL.

The chain links TRBV12-3 or TRBV12-4 to TRBJ2-5. This CDR3 has 13 amino acids. The CDR3 sequence: CASSSYGGETQYF.

This chain uses TRBV6-6 with TRBJ2-7; the D call from TCRdb, TRBD1, cannot be confirmed without DNA. CDR1 is MNHNY and CDR2 is SVGAGI in the germline V gene (reference sequence). The CDR3 is made up of 15 amino acids. The CDR3 here is CASSYSGGAVYEQYF.

The J gene is TRBJ2-1, the V gene TRBV4-1; TCRdb returns TRBD1, unconfirmable since there is no DNA. The CDR3 has 14 residues. CDR1 and CDR2 from the germline V gene are MGHRA and YSYEKL. CDR3 sequence reads: CASSLGQAANEQFF.

This clonotype shows up as medium-sized by frequency. This chain uses TRBV27 with TRBJ1-2. The CDR3 is 15 amino acids. The germline gives CDR1 MNHEY, CDR2 SMNVEV (reference sequence). The CDR3 reads CASSSLGGQFGGYTF.

J is TRBJ1-2 and V is TRBV6-5. The length of the CDR3 is 11 residues. In germline, CDR1 is MNHEY, CDR2 SVGAGI. CDR3 sequence reads: CAISDSYGYTF.

The gene calls are TRBV6-5 and TRBJ1-1; TCRdb lists TRBD1, though no DNA is available to test this call. From germline, CDR1 is MNHEY and CDR2 SVGAGI. The CDR3 is 13 amino acids. The CDR3 protein is CASQVGGNTEAFF.

The J gene is TRBJ1-5, the V gene TRBV20-1; TCRdb proposes TRBD1, but this gene call is untestable without DNA. Germline V gene data show CDR1 as DFQATT and CDR2 as SNEGSKA (reference sequence). This CDR3 is 16 amino acids long. The chain's CDR3 is CSARDLGATYDQPQHF.

This clonotype is identified as medium-sized (0.01 to 0.1%) from frequency. This sequence joins TRBV11-2 and TRBJ2-1; TCRdb names TRBD1, which stays unverified in the absence of DNA. CDR1 is SGHAT, CDR2 FQNNGV, per germline. This CDR3 region has 13 residues. The CDR3 sequence: CASSWDSNNEQFF.

Judged by frequency, this clonotype is medium-sized (0.01 to 0.1%). The chain uses TRBV12-3 or TRBV12-4 and TRBJ1-4. The CDR3 is made up of 12 amino acids. CDR3 region: CASNRIGEKLFF.

According to its frequency, this clonotype is medium-sized. The chain recombines TRBV6-5 with TRBJ2-7; absent DNA, TCRdb's TRBD2 call cannot be checked. The CDR3 length is 14 residues. The germline gives CDR1 MNHEY, CDR2 SVGAGI. CDR3 protein: CASSPLAGTYEQYF.

V gene TRBV7-9 combines with J gene TRBJ2-2; the TCRdb D gene call, TRBD1, has no DNA to confirm it. The CDR3 totals 15 residues. The germline gives CDR1 SEHNR, CDR2 FQNEAQ (reference sequence). The CDR3 is CASSLRQGVTGELFF.